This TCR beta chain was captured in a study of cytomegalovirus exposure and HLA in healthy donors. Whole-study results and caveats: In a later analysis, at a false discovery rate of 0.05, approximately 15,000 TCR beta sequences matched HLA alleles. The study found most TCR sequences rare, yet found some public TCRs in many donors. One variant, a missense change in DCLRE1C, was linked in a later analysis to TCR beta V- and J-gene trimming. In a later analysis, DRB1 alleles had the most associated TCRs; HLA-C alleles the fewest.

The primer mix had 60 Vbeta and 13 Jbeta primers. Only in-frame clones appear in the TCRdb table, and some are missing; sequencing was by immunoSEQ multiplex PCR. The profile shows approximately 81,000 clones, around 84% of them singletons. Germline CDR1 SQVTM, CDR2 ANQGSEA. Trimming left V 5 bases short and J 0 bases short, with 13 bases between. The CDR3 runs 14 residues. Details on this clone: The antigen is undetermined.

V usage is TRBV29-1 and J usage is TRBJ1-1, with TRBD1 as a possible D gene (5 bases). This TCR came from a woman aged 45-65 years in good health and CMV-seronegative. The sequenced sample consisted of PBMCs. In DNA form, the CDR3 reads TGCAGCGTTTATGACAGCTCCATGAACACTGAAGCTTTCTTT. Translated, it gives CSVYDSSMNTEAFF.